The rows below give T cell receptor beta chains drawn from one sample of a study of naive and memory T cell subsets. MiXCR, run by TCRdb on the UMI-ligation and nested PCR reads, gives a single entry per CDR3 protein. The sample lists 120,000 to 150,000 distinct CDR3 sequences; more than 15% were seen once. The specimen was naive CD4+ T cells from blood. These receptors came from a human donor in good health. Both conserved end residues are part of each CDR3. D genes are given only for firm matches. Not every row has a clone size; where given, it reads once, few, many or a size class.

CDR3,DNA,size,J,V,D
CASQGHYQETQYF,TGTGCCAGCCAGGGACATTACCAAGAGACCCAGTACTTC,.,TRBJ2-5,TRBV12-3/TRBV12-4,.
CSVEPLTYNEQFF,TGCAGCGTTGAGCCTCTAACCTACAATGAGCAGTTCTTC,few,TRBJ2-1,TRBV29-1,.
CASSPNNPGLAGSYNEQFF,TGTGCCAGCTCACCGAACAACCCCGGACTAGCAGGGTCCTACAATGAGCAGTTCTTC,few,TRBJ2-1,TRBV18,TRBD2
CASSTPSGLSSNQPQHF,TGTGCCAGTAGTACACCTTCAGGGTTATCTAGCAATCAGCCCCAGCATTTT,few,TRBJ1-5,TRBV19,.
CASRNGGGQETQYF,TGTGCCAGCAGGAACGGGGGGGGACAAGAGACCCAGTACTTC,few,TRBJ2-5,TRBV28,TRBD2
CASSKAGTGLVGTQYF,TGTGCCAGCAGCAAGGCCGGGACAGGCCTTGTTGGGACCCAGTACTTC,few,TRBJ2-5,TRBV11-2,TRBD1
CAWSARSGELFF,TGTGCCTGGAGTGCGAGATCCGGGGAGCTGTTTTTT,.,TRBJ2-2,TRBV30,.
CASSTLFGTGENEQYF,TGTGCCAGTAGCACCCTGTTCGGGACAGGGGAAAACGAGCAGTACTTC,few,TRBJ2-7,TRBV27,TRBD1
CSVETLVLIGAEAFF,TGCAGCGTTGAAACGCTCGTACTCATAGGAGCTGAAGCTTTCTTT,.,TRBJ1-1,TRBV29-1,.
CASSLRPLAADTQYF,TGTGCCAGCAGCTTAAGGCCCCTAGCCGCAGATACGCAGTATTTT,few,TRBJ2-3,TRBV7-3,.
CAWRQLRAGGEQFF,TGTGCCTGGAGACAACTGCGTGCGGGGGGTGAGCAGTTCTTC,.,TRBJ2-1,TRBV30,TRBD2
CATSRSRIGPEGNTIYF,TGTGCCACCAGCAGAAGTCGTATTGGACCTGAAGGAAACACCATATATTTT,.,TRBJ1-3,TRBV15,.
CASSLGTGRTEAFF,TGTGCCAGCAGCCTAGGGACAGGGAGAACTGAAGCTTTCTTT,few,TRBJ1-1,TRBV5-5,TRBD1
CASSRGQGVSPLHF,TGCGCCAGCAGCCGGGGACAGGGTGTTTCACCCCTCCACTTT,.,TRBJ1-6,TRBV5-1,TRBD1
CASSDPGLGLDTQYF,TGTGCCAGCAGTGACCCGGGACTAGGGTTGGATACGCAGTATTTT,.,TRBJ2-3,TRBV6-4,TRBD2
CASSEYQGVRYNEQFF,TGTGCCAGCAGTGAATATCAGGGCGTCCGCTACAATGAGCAGTTCTTC,few,TRBJ2-1,TRBV25-1,.
CASRNRGRNEQFF,TGTGCCAGCAGAAACAGGGGTCGGAATGAGCAGTTCTTC,many,TRBJ2-1,TRBV7-9,TRBD1
CAWSVGGTYNSPLHF,TGTGCCTGGAGTGTTGGGGGCACATATAATTCACCCCTCCACTTT,.,TRBJ1-6,TRBV30,.
CASSVDSNQPQHF,TGTGCCAGCTCAGTCGATTCCAATCAGCCCCAGCATTTT,few,TRBJ1-5,TRBV18,.
CASSYTGELFF,TGTGCCAGCAGCTACACCGGGGAGCTGTTTTTT,many,TRBJ2-2,TRBV12-3/TRBV12-4,.
CASTRGNYNEQFF,TGTGCCAGCACGCGGGGGAACTACAATGAGCAGTTCTTC,few,TRBJ2-1,TRBV6-5,TRBD2
CASSLLGRAGNYGYTF,TGTGCCAGCAGTCTCTTGGGGCGCGCAGGAAACTATGGCTACACCTTC,few,TRBJ1-2,TRBV7-2,.
CASSRTRVDEQFF,TGTGCCAGCAGCCGTACCAGGGTCGATGAGCAGTTCTTC,.,TRBJ2-1,TRBV11-3,.
CASSLEGTGTNEKLFF,TGTGCCAGCAGCTTGGAAGGGACAGGGACTAATGAAAAACTGTTTTTT,few,TRBJ1-4,TRBV7-9,TRBD1
CASSLPFGTLNTGELFF,TGTGCCAGCTCACTCCCATTCGGGACGCTGAACACCGGGGAGCTGTTTTTT,few,TRBJ2-2,TRBV18,.
CASSLSAVTSNQPQHF,TGTGCCAGTAGTTTATCGGCCGTAACGAGCAATCAGCCCCAGCATTTT,few,TRBJ1-5,TRBV19,.
CSPLFPGLSNNEQFF,TGCAGTCCCCTGTTTCCCGGACTAAGCAACAATGAGCAGTTCTTC,.,TRBJ2-1,TRBV20-1,.
CASSARDRGSDNEQFF,TGTGCCAGCAGCGCCCGTGACAGGGGGTCTGACAATGAGCAGTTCTTC,.,TRBJ2-1,TRBV7-9,TRBD1
CASSQKTGLVYGYTF,TGCGCCAGCAGCCAGAAGACAGGGCTCGTTTATGGCTACACCTTC,.,TRBJ1-2,TRBV23-1,TRBD1
CSVAGTEIASRANVLTF,TGCAGCGTTGCCGGGACAGAAATAGCCTCGAGGGCCAACGTCCTGACTTTC,.,TRBJ2-6,TRBV29-1,TRBD1
CASSYNGRGGDTQYF,TGCGCCAGCAGCTACAACGGGAGAGGGGGCGATACGCAGTATTTT,few,TRBJ2-3,TRBV5-1,.
CASSEAVGSLNTEAFF,TGTGCCAGCAGTGAAGCGGTCGGCAGTTTGAACACTGAAGCTTTCTTT,.,TRBJ1-1,TRBV6-1,.
CASSYRETDTQYF,TGTGCCAGCAGCTACAGGGAAACAGATACGCAGTATTTT,.,TRBJ2-3,TRBV7-2,.
CASSLTGSYTGELFF,TGTGCCAGCAGCTTAACAGGCTCGTACACCGGGGAGCTGTTTTTT,.,TRBJ2-2,TRBV7-3,.
CASSGKTGVMVDEQFF,TGCGCCAGCAGCGGAAAGACAGGGGTAATGGTAGATGAGCAGTTCTTC,few,TRBJ2-1,TRBV5-1,TRBD1
CASSQDLAGTYNEQFF,TGTGCCAGCAGCCAAGATCTAGCGGGGACCTACAATGAGCAGTTCTTC,few,TRBJ2-1,TRBV3-1,TRBD2
CASTGTPLSTDTQYF,TGTGCCAGCACCGGGACTCCACTTAGCACAGATACGCAGTATTTT,.,TRBJ2-3,TRBV2,.
CASSPGGLAGGEQFF,TGTGCCAGCTCACCAGGGGGACTAGCCGGTGGTGAGCAGTTCTTC,few,TRBJ2-1,TRBV18,TRBD2
CASSTRTRSGNTIYF,TGTGCCAGCAGCACCCGGACACGCTCTGGAAACACCATATATTTT,.,TRBJ1-3,TRBV7-9,.
CSETQGGTQYF,TGCAGCGAGACACAGGGCGGTACGCAGTATTTT,.,TRBJ2-3,TRBV29-1,.
CASSLRGPDTEAFF,TGTGCCAGCAGTTTAAGAGGCCCAGACACTGAAGCTTTCTTT,few,TRBJ1-1,TRBV12-3/TRBV12-4,.
CASSIYDRGTDTQYF,TGTGCCAGTAGTATTTACGACAGGGGGACAGATACGCAGTATTTT,.,TRBJ2-3,TRBV19,TRBD1
CASSLLAGSNEQFF,TGTGCCAGCAGTCTACTAGCGGGGAGCAATGAGCAGTTCTTC,.,TRBJ2-1,TRBV6-4,TRBD2
CASRRQRNQPQHF,TGTGCCAGCAGAAGACAGCGCAATCAGCCCCAGCATTTT,few,TRBJ1-5,TRBV6-5,.
CSARGTPPVRGGELFF,TGCAGTGCTAGAGGGACTCCACCAGTCCGTGGCGGGGAGCTGTTTTTT,few,TRBJ2-2,TRBV20-1,.
CASSFSWEELFF,TGTGCCAGCAGTTTTTCGTGGGAGGAGCTGTTTTTT,.,TRBJ2-2,TRBV12-3/TRBV12-4,.
CSAVTGKGTYEQYF,TGCAGTGCCGTAACAGGGAAGGGGACCTACGAGCAGTACTTC,.,TRBJ2-7,TRBV20-1,.
CASSSPFGGGARTEAFF,TGTGCCAGCAGTTCCCCGTTTGGAGGGGGCGCGCGAACTGAAGCTTTCTTT,.,TRBJ1-1,TRBV28,TRBD1
CASSTNPASGFTDTQYF,TGCGCCAGCAGCACAAACCCGGCTAGCGGGTTCACAGATACGCAGTATTTT,.,TRBJ2-3,TRBV4-1,TRBD2
CASSSAREGLGDTQYF,TGTGCCAGCAGTTCAGCGCGGGAGGGCCTGGGGGATACGCAGTATTTT,few,TRBJ2-3,TRBV12-3/TRBV12-4,TRBD2
CATSRDPGQSLHF,TGTGCCACCAGCAGAGACCCGGGACAGTCCCTCCACTTT,.,TRBJ1-6,TRBV15,TRBD1
CASRLGGGNEQFF,TGTGCCAGCCGATTGGGTGGGGGCAATGAGCAGTTCTTC,.,TRBJ2-1,TRBV6-2/TRBV6-3,.
CASRSGYTDTQYF,TGTGCCAGCAGGAGCGGTTACACAGATACGCAGTATTTT,few,TRBJ2-3,TRBV7-2,.